The rows below give T cell receptor beta chains drawn from one sample of a study of shared clonotypes between healthy human individuals. TCRdb keeps only in-frame clones here, not all; method: immunoSEQ multiplex PCR. In the table there are hundreds of thousands of clones, around three quarters of which are singletons. The material sequenced was PBMCs. The receptors originated from a woman aged 40 to 55 in good health. Some clones in this sample may be carry-over from other donors' samples. Both conserved end residues are part of each CDR3. D genes are given only for firm matches. Clone size, where shown, is once, few, many, or a class for clones that have expanded.

v_gene	j_gene	d_gene	abundance	CDR3aa	CDR3nt
TRBV10-3	TRBJ2-7	-	-	CAISSTSGYEQYF	TGTGCCATCAGCTCGACTAGTGGCTACGAGCAGTACTTC
TRBV23-1	TRBJ2-2	-	few	CASSRYGELFF	TGCGCCAGCAGTCGTTACGGGGAGCTGTTTTTT
TRBV11-1	TRBJ1-2	-	-	CASSLSPGFGYTF	TGTGCCAGCAGCTTATCACCAGGGTTTGGCTACACCTTC
TRBV15	TRBJ1-5	-	many	CATSRDRGSNQPQHF	TGTGCCACCAGCAGAGATCGGGGTAGCAATCAGCCCCAGCATTTT
TRBV15	TRBJ1-2	-	-	CATSRESGGYTF	TGTGCCACCAGCAGAGAATCGGGTGGCTACACCTTC
TRBV7-3	TRBJ2-7	-	-	CASSPTGQPYEQYF	TGTGCCAGCAGCCCAACGGGACAACCCTACGAGCAGTACTTC
TRBV2	TRBJ1-4	-	-	CASSEAWQAGSATNEKLFF	TGTGCCAGCAGTGAAGCATGGCAGGCTGGAAGTGCAACTAATGAAAAACTGTTTTTT
TRBV30	TRBJ2-5	-	-	CARSVQQGTQYF	TGTGCCCGGAGTGTACAGCAAGGGACCCAGTACTTC
TRBV21-1	TRBJ1-1	-	once	CASSERPGQSTLKLSLDKGFGF	-
TRBV6-1	TRBJ2-1	-	-	CASNQGVSPYNEQFF	TGTGCCAGCAATCAGGGCGTTAGCCCCTACAATGAGCAGTTCTTC
TRBV18	TRBJ1-3	-	-	CASSPKQSSGNTIYF	TGTGCCAGCTCACCGAAACAAAGCTCTGGAAACACCATATATTTT
TRBV19	TRBJ2-6	-	-	CASSIGLSGANVLTF	TGTGCCAGTAGTATAGGTCTTAGCGGGGCCAACGTCCTGACTTTC
TRBV4-1	TRBJ1-5	-	many	CASSQQVNQPQHF	TGCGCCAGCAGCCAACAGGTGAATCAGCCCCAGCATTTT
TRBV27	TRBJ2-7	TRBD1	once	CASRPRGPYEQYF	TGTGCCAGCAGACCCAGGGGGCCCTACGAGCAGTACTTC
TRBV7-9	TRBJ2-1	-	once	CASSLFPAYNEQFF	TGTGCCAGCAGCTTATTCCCCGCTTACAATGAGCAGTTCTTC
TRBV2	TRBJ1-4	-	-	CASSEARRAGKLFF	TGTGCCAGCAGTGAAGCTCGGCGGGCGGGGAAACTGTTTTTT
TRBV7-9	TRBJ1-2	TRBD1	-	CASSPTGVAYGYTF	TGTGCCAGCAGCCCAACAGGGGTTGCCTATGGCTACACCTTC
TRBV9	TRBJ2-7	-	-	CASSVRGADEQYF	TGTGCCAGCAGCGTAAGGGGGGCGGACGAGCAGTACTTC
TRBV7-2	TRBJ1-1	-	-	CASSLKPGVLDTEAFF	TGTGCCAGCAGCTTAAAACCAGGCGTATTGGACACTGAAGCTTTCTTT
TRBV27	TRBJ1-1	-	-	CASSLWGAGNTEAFF	TGTGCCAGCAGTTTATGGGGGGCAGGTAACACTGAAGCTTTCTTT
TRBV5-4	TRBJ2-1	-	-	CASSLDQWSSYNEQFF	TGTGCCAGCAGCTTGGATCAGTGGAGCTCCTACAATGAGCAGTTCTTC
TRBV27	TRBJ2-1	-	-	CASSLSRAGNEQFF	TGTGCCAGCAGTTTATCCAGGGCCGGCAATGAGCAGTTCTTC
TRBV18	TRBJ2-1	TRBD2	few	CASSPPQREGRGRGGFF	TGTGCCAGCTCACCTCCCCAGCGGGAGGGCCGGGGCCGAGGCGGGTTCTTC
TRBV27	TRBJ2-1	TRBD2	-	CASSFLSGRVGGNEQFF	TGTGCCAGCAGTTTTTTGAGCGGGAGGGTCGGAGGCAATGAGCAGTTCTTC
TRBV6-1	TRBJ2-1	-	-	CASIGDEAWTQFF	TGTGCCAGCATTGGTGATGAAGCCTGGACGCAGTTCTTC
TRBV2	TRBJ2-5	-	-	CATQLARGLGETQYF	TGTGCCACCCAACTAGCTCGGGGTTTGGGAGAGACCCAGTACTTC
TRBV6-6	TRBJ2-2	-	-	CASRSGTDIGELFF	TGTGCCAGCAGGTCGGGGACGGACATCGGGGAGCTGTTTTTT
TRBV2	TRBJ2-7	-	-	CASSPGTSMYEQYF	TGTGCCAGCAGTCCCGGGACTTCAATGTACGAGCAGTACTTC
TRBV28	TRBJ1-1	-	few	CAVGQLNTEAFF	TGTGCAGTGGGACAACTGAACACTGAAGCTTTCTTT
TRBV5-1	TRBJ2-3	-	-	CASKEASPTDTQYF	TGCGCCAGCAAGGAGGCTAGCCCCACAGATACGCAGTATTTT
TRBV5-4	TRBJ1-2	-	-	CASSMAGAGYGYTF	TGTGCCAGCAGTATGGCAGGGGCGGGGTATGGCTACACCTTT
TRBV7-2	TRBJ2-1	TRBD2	-	CASSLQTGGPPYNEQFF	TGTGCCAGCAGCTTACAAACGGGAGGGCCCCCCTACAATGAGCAGTTCTTC
TRBV6-6	TRBJ2-1	-	few	CASSSGLKTYNEQFF	TGTGCCAGCAGTTCCGGACTGAAAACCTACAATGAGCAGTTCTTC
TRBV7-9	TRBJ2-5	-	-	CASSTHREPQETQYF	TGTGCCAGCAGCACCCACAGGGAACCCCAAGAGACCCAGTACTTC
TRBV18	TRBJ2-5	TRBD1	once	CASSPPVVRGNQETQYF	TGTGCCAGCTCACCACCGGTTGTCAGGGGGAACCAAGAGACCCAGTACTTC